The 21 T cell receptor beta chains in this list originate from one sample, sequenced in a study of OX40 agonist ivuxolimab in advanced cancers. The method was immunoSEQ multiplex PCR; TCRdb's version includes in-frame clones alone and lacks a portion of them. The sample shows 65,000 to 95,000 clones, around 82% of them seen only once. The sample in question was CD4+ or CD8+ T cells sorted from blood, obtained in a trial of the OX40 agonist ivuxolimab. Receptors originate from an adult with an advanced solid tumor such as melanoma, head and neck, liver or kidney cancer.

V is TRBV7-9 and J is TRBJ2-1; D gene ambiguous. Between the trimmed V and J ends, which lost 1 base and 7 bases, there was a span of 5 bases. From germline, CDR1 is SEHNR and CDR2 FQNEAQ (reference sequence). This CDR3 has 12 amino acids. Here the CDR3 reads CASSLVRNEQFF. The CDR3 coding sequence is TGTGCCAGCAGCTTAGTAAGGAATGAGCAGTTCTTC.

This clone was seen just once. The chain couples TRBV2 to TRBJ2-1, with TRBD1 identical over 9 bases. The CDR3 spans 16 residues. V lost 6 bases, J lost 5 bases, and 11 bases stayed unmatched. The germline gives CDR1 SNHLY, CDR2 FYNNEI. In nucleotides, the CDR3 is TGTGCCAGCAGGGAGACAGGGGGAATGGGGGACAATGAGCAGTTCTTC. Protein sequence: CASRETGGMGDNEQFF.

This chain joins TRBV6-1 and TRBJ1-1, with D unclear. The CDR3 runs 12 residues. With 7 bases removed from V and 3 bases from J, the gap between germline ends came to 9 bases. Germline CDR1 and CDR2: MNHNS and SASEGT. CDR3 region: CASKEQDTEAFF. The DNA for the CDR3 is TGTGCCAGCAAGGAGCAGGACACTGAAGCTTTCTTT.

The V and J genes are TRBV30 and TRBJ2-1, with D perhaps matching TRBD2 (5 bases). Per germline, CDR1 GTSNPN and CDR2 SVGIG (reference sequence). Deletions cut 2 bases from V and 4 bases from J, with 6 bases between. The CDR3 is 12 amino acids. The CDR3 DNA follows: TGTGCCTGGAGTCGACTATACAATGAGCAGTTCTTC. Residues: CAWSRLYNEQFF.

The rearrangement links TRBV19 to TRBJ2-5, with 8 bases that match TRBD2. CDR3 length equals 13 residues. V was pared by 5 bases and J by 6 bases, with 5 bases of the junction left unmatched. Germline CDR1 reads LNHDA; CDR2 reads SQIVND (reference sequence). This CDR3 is CASSVGGAKTQYF. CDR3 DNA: TGTGCCAGTAGTGTCGGGGGGGCGAAGACCCAGTACTTC.

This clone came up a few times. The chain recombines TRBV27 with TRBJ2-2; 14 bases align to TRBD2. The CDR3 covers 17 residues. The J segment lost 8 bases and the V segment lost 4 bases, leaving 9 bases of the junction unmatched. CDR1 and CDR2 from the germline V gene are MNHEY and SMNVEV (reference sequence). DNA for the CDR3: TGTGCCAGCAGTTCCCCCGGACTAGCGGGAGGCCCAGGGGAGCTGTTTTTT. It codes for CASSSPGLAGGPGELFF.

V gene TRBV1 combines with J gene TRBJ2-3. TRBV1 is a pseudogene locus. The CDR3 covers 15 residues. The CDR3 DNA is TGCACCAGCAGCCCCCGACGGCTACGCACAGATACGCAGTATTTT. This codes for CTSSPRRLRTDTQYF.

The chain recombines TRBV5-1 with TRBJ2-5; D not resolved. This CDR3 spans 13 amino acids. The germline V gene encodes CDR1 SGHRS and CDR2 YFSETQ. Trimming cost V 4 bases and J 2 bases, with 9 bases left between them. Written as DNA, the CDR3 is TGCGCCAGCAGCCTGGAACCTCAAGAGACCCAGTACTTC. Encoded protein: CASSLEPQETQYF.

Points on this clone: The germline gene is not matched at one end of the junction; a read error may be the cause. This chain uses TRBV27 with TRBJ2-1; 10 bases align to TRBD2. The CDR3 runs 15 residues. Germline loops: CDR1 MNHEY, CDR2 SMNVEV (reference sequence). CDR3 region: CASSFIAGGYSEQFF. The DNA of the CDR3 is TGTGCCAGCAGTTTCATAGCGGGAGGTTACAGTGAGCAGTTCTTC.

The CDR3 spells CASSYSTGGEYEKLFF. In nucleotides, the CDR3 is TGTGCCAGCAGTTACTCGACCGGGGGGGAGTATGAAAAACTGTTTTTT. The chain is built from TRBV6-5 and TRBJ1-4, with a tentative D call TRBD1 (5 bases). The CDR3 has 16 amino acids. Germline CDR1 is MNHEY and CDR2 is SVGAGI. Trimming shortened V by 0 bases and J by 6 bases, and 14 bases separated the two germline ends.

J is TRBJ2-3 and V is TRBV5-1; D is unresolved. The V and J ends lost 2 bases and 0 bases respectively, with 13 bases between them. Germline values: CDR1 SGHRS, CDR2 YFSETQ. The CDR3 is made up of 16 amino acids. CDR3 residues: CASSFANKGSTDTQYF. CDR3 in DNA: TGCGCCAGCAGCTTCGCCAACAAGGGTAGCACAGATACGCAGTATTTT.

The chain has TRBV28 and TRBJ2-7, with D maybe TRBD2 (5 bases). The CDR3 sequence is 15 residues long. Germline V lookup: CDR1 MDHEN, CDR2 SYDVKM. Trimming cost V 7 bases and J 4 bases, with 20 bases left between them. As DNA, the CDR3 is TGTGCCAGCAATCTCGACTCTGGACTTCCATACGAGCAGTACTTC. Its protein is CASNLDSGLPYEQYF. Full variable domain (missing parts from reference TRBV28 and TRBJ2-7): DVKVTQSSRYLVKRTGEKVFLECVQDMDHENMFWYRQDPGLGLRLIYFSYDVKMKEKGDIPEGYSVSREKKERFSLILESASTNQTSMYLCASNLDSGLPYEQYFGPGTRLTVT.

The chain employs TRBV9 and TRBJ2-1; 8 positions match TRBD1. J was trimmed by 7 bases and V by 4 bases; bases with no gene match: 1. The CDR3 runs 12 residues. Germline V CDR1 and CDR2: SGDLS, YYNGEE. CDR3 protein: CASSQGANEQFF. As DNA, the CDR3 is TGTGCCAGCAGCCAGGGGGCGAATGAGCAGTTCTTC. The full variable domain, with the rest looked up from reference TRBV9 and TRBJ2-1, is DSGVTQTPKHLITATGQRVTLRCSPRSGDLSVYWYQQSLDQGLQFLIQYYNGEERAKGNILERFSAQQFPDLHSELNLSSLELGDSALYFCASSQGANEQFFGPGTRLTVL.

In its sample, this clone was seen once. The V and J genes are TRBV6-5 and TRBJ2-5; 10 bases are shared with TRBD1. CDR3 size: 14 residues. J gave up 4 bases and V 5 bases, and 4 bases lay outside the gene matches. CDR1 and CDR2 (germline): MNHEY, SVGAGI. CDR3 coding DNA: TGTGCCAGCAGTGAGGGACAGGGGAGAGAGACCCAGTACTTC. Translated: CASSEGQGRETQYF.

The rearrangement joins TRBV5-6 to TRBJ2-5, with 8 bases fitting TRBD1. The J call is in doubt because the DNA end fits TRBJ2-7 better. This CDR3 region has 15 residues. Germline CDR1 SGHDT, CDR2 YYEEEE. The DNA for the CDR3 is TGTGCCAGCAGCTGGGGGACAGGTCCGGGGTACGAGCAGTACTTC. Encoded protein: CASSWGTGPGYEQYF.

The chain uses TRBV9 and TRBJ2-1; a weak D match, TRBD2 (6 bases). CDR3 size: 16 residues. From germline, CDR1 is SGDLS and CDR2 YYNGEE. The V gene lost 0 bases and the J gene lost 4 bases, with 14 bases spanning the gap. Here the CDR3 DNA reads TGTGCCAGCAGCGTAGCGGGAGAGTGGCCTTACAATGAGCAGTTCTTC. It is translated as CASSVAGEWPYNEQFF. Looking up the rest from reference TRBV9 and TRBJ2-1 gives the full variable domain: DSGVTQTPKHLITATGQRVTLRCSPRSGDLSVYWYQQSLDQGLQFLIQYYNGEERAKGNILERFSAQQFPDLHSELNLSSLELGDSALYFCASSVAGEWPYNEQFFGPGTRLTVL.

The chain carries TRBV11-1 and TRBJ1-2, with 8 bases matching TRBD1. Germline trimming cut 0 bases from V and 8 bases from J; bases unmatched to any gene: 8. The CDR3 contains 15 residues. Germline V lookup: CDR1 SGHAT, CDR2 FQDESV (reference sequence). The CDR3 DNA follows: TGTGCCAGCAGCTTAGCCGGGACAGGTGCTTACGGCTACACCTTC. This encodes CASSLAGTGAYGYTF.

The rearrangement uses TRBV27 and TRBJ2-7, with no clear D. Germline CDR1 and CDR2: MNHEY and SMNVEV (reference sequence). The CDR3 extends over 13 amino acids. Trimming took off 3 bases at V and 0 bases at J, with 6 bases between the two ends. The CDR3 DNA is TGTGCCAGCAGTTTTTCCAGCTCCTACGAGCAGTACTTC. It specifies CASSFSSSYEQYF.

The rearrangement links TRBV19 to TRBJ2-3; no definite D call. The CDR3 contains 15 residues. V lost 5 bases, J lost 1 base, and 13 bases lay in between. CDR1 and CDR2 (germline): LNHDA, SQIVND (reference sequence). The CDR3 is CASSRTSPGTDTQYF. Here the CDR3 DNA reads TGTGCCAGTAGTCGGACCAGTCCTGGCACAGATACGCAGTATTTT.

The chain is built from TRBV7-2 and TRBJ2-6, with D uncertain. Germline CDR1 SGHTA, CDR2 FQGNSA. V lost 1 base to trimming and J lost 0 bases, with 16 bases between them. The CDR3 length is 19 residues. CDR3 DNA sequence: TGTGCCAGCAGCTTAGACCCCCCCGGGCGGCGCTCTGGGGCCAACGTCCTGACTTTC. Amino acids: CASSLDPPGRRSGANVLTF. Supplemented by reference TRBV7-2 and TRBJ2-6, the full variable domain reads GAGVSQSPSNKVTEKGKDVELRCDPISGHTALYWYRQSLGQGLEFLIYFQGNSAPDKSGLPSDRFSAERTGGSVSTLTIQRTQQEDSAVYLCASSLDPPGRRSGANVLTFGAGSRLTVL.

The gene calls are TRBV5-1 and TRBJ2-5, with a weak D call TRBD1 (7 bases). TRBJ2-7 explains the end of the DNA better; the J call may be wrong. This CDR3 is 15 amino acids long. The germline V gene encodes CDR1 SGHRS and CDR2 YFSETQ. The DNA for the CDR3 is TGCGCCAGCAGCATTGGAGGGGACAGTGGCTACGAGCAGTACTTC. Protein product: CASSIGGDSGYEQYF.